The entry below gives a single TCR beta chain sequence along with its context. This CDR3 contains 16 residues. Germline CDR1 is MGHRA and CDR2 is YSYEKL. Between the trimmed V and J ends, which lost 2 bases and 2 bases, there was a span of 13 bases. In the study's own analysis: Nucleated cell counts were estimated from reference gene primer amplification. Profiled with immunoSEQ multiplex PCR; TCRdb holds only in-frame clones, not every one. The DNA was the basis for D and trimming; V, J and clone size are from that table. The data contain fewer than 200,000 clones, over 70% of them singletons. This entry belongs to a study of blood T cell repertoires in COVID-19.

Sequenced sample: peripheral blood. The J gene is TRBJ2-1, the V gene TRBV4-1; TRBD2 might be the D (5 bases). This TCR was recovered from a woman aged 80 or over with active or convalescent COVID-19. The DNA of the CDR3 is TGCGCCAGCAGCCAACCTATTTACGGGGCCTACAATGAGCAGTTCTTC. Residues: CASSQPIYGAYNEQFF.